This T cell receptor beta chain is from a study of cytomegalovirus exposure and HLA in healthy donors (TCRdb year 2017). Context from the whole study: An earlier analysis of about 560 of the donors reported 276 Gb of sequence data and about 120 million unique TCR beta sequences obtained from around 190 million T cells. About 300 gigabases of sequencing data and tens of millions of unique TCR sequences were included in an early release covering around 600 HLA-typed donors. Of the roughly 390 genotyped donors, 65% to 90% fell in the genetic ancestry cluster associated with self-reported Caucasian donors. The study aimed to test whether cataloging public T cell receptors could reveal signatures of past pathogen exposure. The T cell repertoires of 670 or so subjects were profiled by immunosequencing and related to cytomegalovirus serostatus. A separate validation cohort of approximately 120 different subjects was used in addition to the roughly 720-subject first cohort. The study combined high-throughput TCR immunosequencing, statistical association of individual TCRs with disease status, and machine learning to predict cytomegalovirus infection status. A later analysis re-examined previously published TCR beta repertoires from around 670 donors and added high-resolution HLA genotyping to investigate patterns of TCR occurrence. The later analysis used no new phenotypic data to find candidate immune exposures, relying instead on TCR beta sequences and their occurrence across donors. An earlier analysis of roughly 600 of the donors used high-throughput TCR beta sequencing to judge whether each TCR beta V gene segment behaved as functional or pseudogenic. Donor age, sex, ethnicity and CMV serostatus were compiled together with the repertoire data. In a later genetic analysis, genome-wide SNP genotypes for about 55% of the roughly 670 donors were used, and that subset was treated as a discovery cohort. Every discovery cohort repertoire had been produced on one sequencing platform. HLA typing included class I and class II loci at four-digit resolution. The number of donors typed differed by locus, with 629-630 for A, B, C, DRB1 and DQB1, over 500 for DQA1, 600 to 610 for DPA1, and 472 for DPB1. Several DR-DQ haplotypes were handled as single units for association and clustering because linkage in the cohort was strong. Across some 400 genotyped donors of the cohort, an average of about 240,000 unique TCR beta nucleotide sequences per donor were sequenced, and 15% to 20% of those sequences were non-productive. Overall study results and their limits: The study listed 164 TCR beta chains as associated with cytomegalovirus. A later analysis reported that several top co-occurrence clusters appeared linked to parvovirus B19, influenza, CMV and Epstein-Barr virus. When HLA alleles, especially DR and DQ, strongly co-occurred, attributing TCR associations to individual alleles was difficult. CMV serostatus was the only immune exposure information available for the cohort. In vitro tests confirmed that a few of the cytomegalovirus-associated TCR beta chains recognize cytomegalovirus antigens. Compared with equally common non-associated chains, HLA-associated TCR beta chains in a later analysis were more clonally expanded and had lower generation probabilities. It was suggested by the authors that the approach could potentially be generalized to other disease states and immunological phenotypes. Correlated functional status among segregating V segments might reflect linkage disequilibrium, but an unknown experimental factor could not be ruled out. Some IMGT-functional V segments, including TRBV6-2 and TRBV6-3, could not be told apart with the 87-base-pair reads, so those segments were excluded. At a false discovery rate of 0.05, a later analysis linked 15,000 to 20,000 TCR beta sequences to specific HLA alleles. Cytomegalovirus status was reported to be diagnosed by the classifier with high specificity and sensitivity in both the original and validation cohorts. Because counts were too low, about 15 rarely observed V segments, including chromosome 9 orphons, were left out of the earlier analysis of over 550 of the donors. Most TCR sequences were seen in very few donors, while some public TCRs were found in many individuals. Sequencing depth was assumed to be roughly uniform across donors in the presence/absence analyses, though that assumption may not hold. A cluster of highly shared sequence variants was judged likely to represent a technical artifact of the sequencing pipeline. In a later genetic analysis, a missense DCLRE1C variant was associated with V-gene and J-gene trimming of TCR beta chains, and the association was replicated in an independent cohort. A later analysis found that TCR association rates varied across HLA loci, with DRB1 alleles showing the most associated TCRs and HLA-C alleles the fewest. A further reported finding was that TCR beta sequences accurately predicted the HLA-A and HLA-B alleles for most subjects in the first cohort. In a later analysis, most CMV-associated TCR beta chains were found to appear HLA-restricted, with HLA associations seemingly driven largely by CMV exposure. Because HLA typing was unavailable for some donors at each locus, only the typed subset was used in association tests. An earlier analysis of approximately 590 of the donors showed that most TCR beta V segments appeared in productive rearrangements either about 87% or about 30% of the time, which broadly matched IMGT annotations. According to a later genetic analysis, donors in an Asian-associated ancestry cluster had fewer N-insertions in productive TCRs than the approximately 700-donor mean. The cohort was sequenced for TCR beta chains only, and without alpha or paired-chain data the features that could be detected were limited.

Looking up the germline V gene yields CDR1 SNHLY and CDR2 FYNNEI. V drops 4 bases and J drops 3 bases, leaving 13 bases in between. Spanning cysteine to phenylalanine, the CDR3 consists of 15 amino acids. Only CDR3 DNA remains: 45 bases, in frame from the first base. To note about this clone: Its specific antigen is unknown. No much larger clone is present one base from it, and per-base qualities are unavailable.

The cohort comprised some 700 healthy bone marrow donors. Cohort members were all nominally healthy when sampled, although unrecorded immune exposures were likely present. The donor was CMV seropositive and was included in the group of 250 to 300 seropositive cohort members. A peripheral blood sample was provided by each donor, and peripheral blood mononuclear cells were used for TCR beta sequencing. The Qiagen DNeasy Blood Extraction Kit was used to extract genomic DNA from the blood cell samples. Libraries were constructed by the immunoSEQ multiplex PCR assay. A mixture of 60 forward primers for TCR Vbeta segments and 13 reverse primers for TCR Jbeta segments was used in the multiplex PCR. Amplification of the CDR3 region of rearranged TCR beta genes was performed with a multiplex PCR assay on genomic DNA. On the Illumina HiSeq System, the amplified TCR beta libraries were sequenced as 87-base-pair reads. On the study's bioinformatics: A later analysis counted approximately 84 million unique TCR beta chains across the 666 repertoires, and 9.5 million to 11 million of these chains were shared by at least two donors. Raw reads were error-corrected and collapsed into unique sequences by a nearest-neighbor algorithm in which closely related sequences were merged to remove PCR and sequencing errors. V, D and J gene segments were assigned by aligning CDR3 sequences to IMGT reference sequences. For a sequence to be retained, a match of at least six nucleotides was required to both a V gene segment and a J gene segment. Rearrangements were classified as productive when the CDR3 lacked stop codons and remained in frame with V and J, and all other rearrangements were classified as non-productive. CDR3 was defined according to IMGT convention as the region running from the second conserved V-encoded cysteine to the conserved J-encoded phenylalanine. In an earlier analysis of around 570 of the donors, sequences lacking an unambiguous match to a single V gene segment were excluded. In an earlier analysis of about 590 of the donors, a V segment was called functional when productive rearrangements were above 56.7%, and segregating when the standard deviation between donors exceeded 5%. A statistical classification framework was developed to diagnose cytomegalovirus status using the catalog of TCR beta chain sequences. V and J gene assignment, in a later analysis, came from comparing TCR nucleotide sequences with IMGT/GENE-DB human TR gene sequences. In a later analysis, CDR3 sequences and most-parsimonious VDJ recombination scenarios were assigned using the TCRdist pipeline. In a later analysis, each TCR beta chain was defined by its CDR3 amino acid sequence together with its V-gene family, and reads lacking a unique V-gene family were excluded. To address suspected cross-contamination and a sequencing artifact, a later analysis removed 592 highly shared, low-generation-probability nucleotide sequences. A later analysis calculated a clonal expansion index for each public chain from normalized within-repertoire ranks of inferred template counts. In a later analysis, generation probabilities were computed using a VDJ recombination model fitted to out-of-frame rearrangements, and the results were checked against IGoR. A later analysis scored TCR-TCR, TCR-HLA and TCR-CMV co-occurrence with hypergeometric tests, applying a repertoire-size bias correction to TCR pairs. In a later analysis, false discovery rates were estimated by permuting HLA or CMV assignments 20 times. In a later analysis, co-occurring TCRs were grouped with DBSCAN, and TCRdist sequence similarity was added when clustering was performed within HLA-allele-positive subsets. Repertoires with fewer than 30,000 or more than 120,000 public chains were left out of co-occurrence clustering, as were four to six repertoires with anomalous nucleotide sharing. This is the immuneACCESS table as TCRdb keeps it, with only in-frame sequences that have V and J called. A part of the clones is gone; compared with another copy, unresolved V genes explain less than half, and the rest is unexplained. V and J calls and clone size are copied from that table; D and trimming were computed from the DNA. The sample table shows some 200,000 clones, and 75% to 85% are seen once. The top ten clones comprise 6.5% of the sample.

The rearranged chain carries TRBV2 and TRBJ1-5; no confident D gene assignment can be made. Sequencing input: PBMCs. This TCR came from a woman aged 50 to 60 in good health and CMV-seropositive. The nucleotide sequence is TGTGCCAGCAGTGGAATTAAGCGCTCCAATCAGCCCCAGCATTTT. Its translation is CASSGIKRSNQPQHF.